The rows below give T cell receptor beta chains drawn from one sample of a study of radiation and T cells in renal cell carcinoma. This table comes from immunoSEQ multiplex PCR, and its TCRdb copy is limited to in-frame clones, with some not included. The table lists approximately 85,000 clones, about nine tenths of them singletons. Here the sequenced sample was blood, taken from a patient whose treatment included radiotherapy and nephrectomy. The receptors were sampled from a woman aged 70-85 years with renal cell carcinoma. CDR3s include the opening cysteine and the closing phenylalanine or tryptophan. Each record gives: V gene, D gene, J gene, clone size, CDR3 protein, CDR3 DNA. D genes are given only for firm matches. Size is omitted from some rows. Given values are once, few, many or a class for expanded clones.

V: TRBV5-8
D: .
J: TRBJ1-5
size: .
CDR3: CASSLSGSYQPQHF
DNA: TGTGCCAGCAGCTTGTCGGGCAGTTATCAGCCCCAGCATTTT

V: TRBV28
D: TRBD1
J: TRBJ2-7
size: .
CDR3: CASSSRTGPHEQYF
DNA: TGTGCCAGCAGTTCAAGGACAGGGCCCCACGAGCAGTACTTC

V: TRBV19
D: TRBD2
J: TRBJ2-1
size: once
CDR3: CASSIYRSSGGAGEQFF
DNA: TGTGCCAGTAGTATATATAGGTCTAGCGGGGGGGCCGGGGAGCAGTTCTTC

V: TRBV7-2
D: .
J: TRBJ2-1
size: .
CDR3: CASSLAGTSYNEQFF
DNA: TGTGCCAGCAGCTTAGCGGGGACTTCCTACAATGAGCAGTTCTTC

V: TRBV4-1
D: .
J: TRBJ2-7
size: .
CDR3: CASSTPGTIFYEQYF
DNA: TGCGCCAGCAGCACCCCCGGGACAATCTTCTACGAGCAGTACTTC

V: TRBV6-5
D: .
J: TRBJ2-7
size: few
CDR3: CASSTRAGGGHEQYF
DNA: TGTGCCAGCAGTACCAGAGCAGGGGGAGGGCACGAGCAGTACTTC

V: TRBV7-7
D: TRBD2
J: TRBJ2-5
size: .
CDR3: CASSLRLAGLQETQYF
DNA: TGTGCTAGCAGCTTAAGACTAGCGGGGCTCCAAGAGACCCAGTACTTC

V: TRBV6-5
D: TRBD1
J: TRBJ1-5
size: .
CDR3: CASRRRTGSNQPQHF
DNA: TGTGCCAGCAGACGTAGGACAGGGAGCAATCAGCCCCAGCATTTT

V: TRBV2
D: .
J: TRBJ1-2
size: .
CDR3: CASSEREKAYGYTF
DNA: TGTGCCAGCAGTGAGAGGGAGAAGGCCTATGGCTACACCTTC

V: TRBV30
D: .
J: TRBJ1-1
size: .
CDR3: CAWSKDEGGRGTEAFF
DNA: TGTGCCTGGAGTAAGGACGAGGGGGGGCGCGGGACTGAAGCTTTCTTT

V: TRBV4-2
D: TRBD1
J: TRBJ1-3
size: .
CDR3: CASSPFHQGAGGNTIYF
DNA: TGTGCCAGCAGCCCTTTTCACCAGGGGGCGGGTGGAAACACCATATATTTT